This T cell receptor (beta chain) was sequenced during a study of control samples from healthy donors and cancer patients (TCRdb year 2020). For this clone: The target of this receptor is not known. Base-call qualities are not available, and no considerably larger clone is one nucleotide away.

Including the terminal cysteine and phenylalanine, the CDR3 comprises 14 residues. Of all the DNA, just the CDR3 is kept, 42 bases in frame from base 1. The germline ends are 9 bases apart after V is trimmed by 4 bases and J by 1 base. From a lookup of the germline V gene (reference sequence), CDR1 and CDR2 are PRHDT and FYEKMQ. To prepare the library, the immunoSEQ multiplex PCR assay was applied. The immuneACCESS repertoire file appears here via TCRdb, limited to in-frame rearrangements. These files lack a portion of the clones; in checked studies, under half of the deficit traces to unresolved V genes, and the cause of the others is not known. The sample table lists 150,000 or so clones, about 90% of them with a count of one. 12% of the sample is taken by the ten largest.

The sequence links TRBV13 to TRBJ2-3, with the D gene not clear enough to name. This clonotype originated in a man aged 25-40 years in good health. Sequences were obtained from blood. The CDR3 corresponds to CASSSPPRTDTQYF. Here is the DNA: TGTGCCAGCAGCTCTCCCCCCCGCACAGATACGCAGTATTTT.